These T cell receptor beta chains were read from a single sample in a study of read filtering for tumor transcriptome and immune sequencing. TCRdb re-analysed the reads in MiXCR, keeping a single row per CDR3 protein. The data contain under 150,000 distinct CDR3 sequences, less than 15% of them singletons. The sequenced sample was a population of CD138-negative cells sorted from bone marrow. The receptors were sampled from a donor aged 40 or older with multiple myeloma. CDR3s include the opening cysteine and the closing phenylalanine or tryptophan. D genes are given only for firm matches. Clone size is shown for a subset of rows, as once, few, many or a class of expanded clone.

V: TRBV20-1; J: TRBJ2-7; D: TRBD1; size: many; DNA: TGCAGTGCTTTATCGACAGGGTTGTCCTACGAGCAGTACTTC; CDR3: CSALSTGLSYEQYF
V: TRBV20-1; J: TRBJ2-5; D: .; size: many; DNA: TGCAGTGCTCTTACCAACTCCCAAGAGACCCAGTACTTC; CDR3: CSALTNSQETQYF
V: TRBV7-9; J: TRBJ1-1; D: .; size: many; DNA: TGTGCCAGCAGCTTCCCCGGTACTGAAGCTTTCTTT; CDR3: CASSFPGTEAFF
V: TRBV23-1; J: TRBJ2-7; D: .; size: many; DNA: TGCGCCAGCAGTCACACCCTCTGGTGCCCAGACTACGAGCAGTACTTC; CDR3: CASSHTLWCPDYEQYF
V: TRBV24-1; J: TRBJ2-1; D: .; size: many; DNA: TGTGCCACCAGTGCCCTGACTAAGCAGTTCTTC; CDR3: CATSALTKQFF
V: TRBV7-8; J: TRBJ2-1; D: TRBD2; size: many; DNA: TGTGCCAGCAGCAAAGGGACTAGCGGGCGATCCTACAATGAGCAGTTCTTC; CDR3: CASSKGTSGRSYNEQFF
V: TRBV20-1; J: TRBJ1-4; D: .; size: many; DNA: TGCAGTGCTATGGGTCCAACTAATGAAAAACTGTTTTTT; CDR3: CSAMGPTNEKLFF
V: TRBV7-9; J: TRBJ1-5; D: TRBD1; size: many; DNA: TGTGCCAGCAGCTTAGGACAGGGGGTGAATCAGCCCCAGCATTTT; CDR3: CASSLGQGVNQPQHF
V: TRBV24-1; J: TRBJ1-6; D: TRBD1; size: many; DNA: TGTGCCACCAGGGATGGACAGGAGAATTCACCCCTCCACTTT; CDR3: CATRDGQENSPLHF
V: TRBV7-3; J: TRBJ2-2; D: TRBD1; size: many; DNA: TGTGCCAGCAGCTTCGGACAGGGGGCGAACACCGGGGAGCTGTTTTTT; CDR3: CASSFGQGANTGELFF
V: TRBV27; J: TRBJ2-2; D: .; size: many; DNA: TGTGCCAGCAGTTTACGATTGACCGGGGAGCTGTTTTTT; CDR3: CASSLRLTGELFF
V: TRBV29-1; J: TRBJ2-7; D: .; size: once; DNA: TGCAGCGTTGAAGAGGGGTCAGACTCCTACGAGCAGTACTTC; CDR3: CSVEEGSDSYEQYF
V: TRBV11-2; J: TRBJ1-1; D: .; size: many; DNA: TGTGCCAGCAGCTTAACAGGCGAAGCTTTCTTT; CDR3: CASSLTGEAFF
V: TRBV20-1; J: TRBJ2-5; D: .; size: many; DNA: TGCAGTGCTCCAGACCACCTAGAGGCCCAGTACTTC; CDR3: CSAPDHLEAQYF
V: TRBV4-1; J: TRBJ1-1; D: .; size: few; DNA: TGCGCCAGCAGCCAAGGGTTAGTGAACACTGAAGCTTTCTTT; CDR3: CASSQGLVNTEAFF
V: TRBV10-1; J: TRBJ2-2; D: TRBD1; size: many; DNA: TGCGCCAGCAGTGAGAGGACAGGATGGAAGGAAACCGGGGAGCTGTTTTTT; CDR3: CASSERTGWKETGELFF
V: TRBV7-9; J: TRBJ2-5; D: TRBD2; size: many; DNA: TGTGCCAGCAGGACTAGCGGGAGGGAAGAGACCCAGTACTTC; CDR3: CASRTSGREETQYF
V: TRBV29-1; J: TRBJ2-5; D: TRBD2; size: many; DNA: TGCAGCGTAGGACTAGCGGGAGTAGAGACCCAGTACTTC; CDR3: CSVGLAGVETQYF
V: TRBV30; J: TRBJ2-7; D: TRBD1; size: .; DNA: TGTGCCCGGAGTCACACGACAGGGTCCTACGAGCAGTACTTC; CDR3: CARSHTTGSYEQYF
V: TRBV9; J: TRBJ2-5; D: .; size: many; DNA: TGTGCCAGCAGCGTATCGGCCGGCAGCCAAGAGACCCAGTACTTC; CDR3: CASSVSAGSQETQYF
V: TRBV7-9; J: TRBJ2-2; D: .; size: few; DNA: TGTGCCAGCAGCTCAGACAGGAGGAGTACCGGGGAGCTGTTTTTT; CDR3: CASSSDRRSTGELFF
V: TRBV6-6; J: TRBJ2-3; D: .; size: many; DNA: TGTGCCAGCAGTTACTCGGCTAGCCGCCTCACAGATACGCAGTATTTT; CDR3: CASSYSASRLTDTQYF
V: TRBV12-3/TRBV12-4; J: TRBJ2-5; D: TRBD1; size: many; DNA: TGTGCCAGCAGTTCCAACGATGACAGGGGGCAAGAGACCCAGTACTTC; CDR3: CASSSNDDRGQETQYF
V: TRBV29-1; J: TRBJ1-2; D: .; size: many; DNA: TGCAGCGTTGACAGCTATGGCTACACCTTC; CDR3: CSVDSYGYTF
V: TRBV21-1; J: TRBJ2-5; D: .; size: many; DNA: TGTGCCAGGAGGGAGGAGACCCAGTACTTC; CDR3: CARREETQYF
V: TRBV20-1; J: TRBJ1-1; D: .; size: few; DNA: TGCAGTGCTAGAGATCGGATGGGGGGCCAACGGACTGAAGCTTTCTTT; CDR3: CSARDRMGGQRTEAFF
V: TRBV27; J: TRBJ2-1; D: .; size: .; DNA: TGTGCCAGCAAGAACTCGGTGAACTACAATGAGCAGTCCTTC; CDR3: CASKNSVNYNEQSF
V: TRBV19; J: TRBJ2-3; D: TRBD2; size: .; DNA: TGTGCCAGTAGTATATTTAGCGGGAGTGCAGATACGCAGTATTTT; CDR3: CASSIFSGSADTQYF
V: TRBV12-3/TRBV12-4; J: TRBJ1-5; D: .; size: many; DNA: TGTGCCAGCAGTTTCCGCAGGGGCGGGAGCAATCAGCCCCAGCATTTT; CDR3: CASSFRRGGSNQPQHF
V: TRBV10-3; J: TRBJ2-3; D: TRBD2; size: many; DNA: TGTGCCCTCTCGACTAGCGGGCCGGGGGATACGCAGTATTTT; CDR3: CALSTSGPGDTQYF
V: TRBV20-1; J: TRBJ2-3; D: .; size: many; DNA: TGCAGTGCTAGAGATCTAACAGATACGCAGTATTTT; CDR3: CSARDLTDTQYF
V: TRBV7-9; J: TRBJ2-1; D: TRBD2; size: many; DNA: TGTGCCAGCAGCTTGGAGATAGCGGGAGGGCCGAGAGAAAATGAGCAGTTCTTC; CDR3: CASSLEIAGGPRENEQFF
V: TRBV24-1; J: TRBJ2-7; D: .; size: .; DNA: TGTGCCACCAGTGACGGGGGTCGTACCATAGAGCAGTACTTC; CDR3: CATSDGGRTIEQYF
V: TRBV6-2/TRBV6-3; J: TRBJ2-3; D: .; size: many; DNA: TGTGCCAGCTACGGAGGATCGCGTCCGGATACGCAGTATTTT; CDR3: CASYGGSRPDTQYF
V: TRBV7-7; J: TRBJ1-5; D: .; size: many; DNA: TGTGCCAGCAGCCCGCAAATGGGGCCGGATCAGCCCCAGCATTTT; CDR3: CASSPQMGPDQPQHF
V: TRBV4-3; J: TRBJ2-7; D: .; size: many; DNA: TGCGCCAGCAGCCAACTACGCGGGGACAATTACGAGCAGTACTTC; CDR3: CASSQLRGDNYEQYF
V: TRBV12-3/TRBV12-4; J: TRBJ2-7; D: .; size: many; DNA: TGTGCCAGCAGTTTAGATCCGACGGCGAGCGAGCAGTACTTC; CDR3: CASSLDPTASEQYF
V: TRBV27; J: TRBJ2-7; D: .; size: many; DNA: TGTGCCAGCAGTTTAGTACAGGGAAGGGAGCAGTACTTC; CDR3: CASSLVQGREQYF
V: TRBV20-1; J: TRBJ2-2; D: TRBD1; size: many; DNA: TGCAGTGCTCTGGGACAGGGGCGCACCGGGGAGCTGTTTTTT; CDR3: CSALGQGRTGELFF
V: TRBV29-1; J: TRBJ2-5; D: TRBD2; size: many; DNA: TGCAGCGTCTTAGCGGGAGATTTAGAGACCCAGTACTTC; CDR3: CSVLAGDLETQYF
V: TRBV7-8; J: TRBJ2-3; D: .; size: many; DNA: TGTGCCAGCAGCCGTTATAGAATCGCAGATACGCAGTATTTT; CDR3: CASSRYRIADTQYF
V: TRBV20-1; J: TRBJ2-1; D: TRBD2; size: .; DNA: TGCAGTGCTAGAGATAATAGTGGCGGGAGCTCCTACAATGAGCAGTTCTTC; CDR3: CSARDNSGGSSYNEQFF
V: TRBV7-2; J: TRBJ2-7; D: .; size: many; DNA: TGTGCCAGCAGCTTACCCCCCCAGCGGCAGTACTTC; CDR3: CASSLPPQRQYF
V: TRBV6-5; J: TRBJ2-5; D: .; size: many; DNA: TGTGCCAGCAGAGTCGGGAGCAAAGAGACCCAGTACTTC; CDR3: CASRVGSKETQYF
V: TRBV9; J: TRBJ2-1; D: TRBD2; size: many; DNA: TGTGCCAGCAGCCCAGAGCTCCTAGCGGGAATGTCTGAGCAGTTCTTC; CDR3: CASSPELLAGMSEQFF
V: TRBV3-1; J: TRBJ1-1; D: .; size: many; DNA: TGTGCCAGCAGCCAGGCCGGGGCGAACACTGAAGCTTTCTTT; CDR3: CASSQAGANTEAFF
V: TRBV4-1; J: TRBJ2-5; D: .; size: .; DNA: TGCGCCAGCAGCCAGGGGCTACAAGAGACCCAGTACTTC; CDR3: CASSQGLQETQYF
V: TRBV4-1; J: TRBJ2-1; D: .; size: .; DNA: TGCGCCAGCAGCCCCAAACAGGGACCCTCCTACAATGAGCAGTTCTTC; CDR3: CASSPKQGPSYNEQFF